What follows is one T cell receptor (beta chain) and its context. Its specificity is unknown. Generated by immunoSEQ multiplex PCR, the TCRdb table keeps only in-frame clones and is missing some. The sample has roughly 350,000 clones; roughly 90% are singletons. The data stem from a study of cytomegalovirus exposure and HLA in healthy donors. Study-level points and caveats: As was reported, the classifier diagnosed cytomegalovirus status with high specificity and sensitivity. The study flagged roughly 150 TCR beta chains as cytomegalovirus-associated. Under in vitro conditions, a few CMV-associated chains were confirmed as specific for CMV antigens.

From the 120-subject validation cohort, which was separate from the roughly 670-subject first cohort, the donors were drawn. Sequencing used PBMCs. The TCR was taken from a woman under 30 in good health and CMV-seronegative.

CDR3 bases: TGTGCCAGCAGTTCCTCCGGGACTAGCGGGTTCTTC. Its protein product is CASSSSGTSGFF. The chain combines TRBV27 with TRBJ2-1; 11 bases agree with TRBD2. The junction had 5 bases not matched to a gene; V was cut back by 4 bases and J by 15 bases. CDR1 is MNHEY and CDR2 is SMNVEV in the germline V gene (reference sequence). The CDR3 consists of 12 residues.